These T cell receptor beta chains were read from a single sample in a study of T-cell reconstitution after alpha-beta-depleted transplantation in children. TCRdb re-called the PCR reads with MiXCR, one entry per CDR3 protein. Among fewer than 550,000 distinct CDR3 sequences listed, roughly 15% were seen once. Sequenced material: PBMCs, mostly from graft donor cells, taken 360 days after TCRalphabeta/CD19-depleted stem cell transplant. The source is a boy in the first two years of life who had a stem cell transplant for Wiskott-Aldrich syndrome, so the T cells may come from the graft donor. The CDR3 runs from the conserved cysteine through the conserved F or W. D genes are given only for firm matches. The size entry is marked missing in some rows and otherwise reads once, few, many or a size class.

d_call	v_call	clone_size	j_call	cdr3_nt	cdr3_aa
.	TRBV30	few	TRBJ2-7	TGTGCCTGGAGTGTACGAGGGGGGTACGAGCAGTACTTC	CAWSVRGGYEQYF
TRBD2	TRBV29-1	few	TRBJ2-3	TGCAGCGTTGAATACGTCACTAGCGGGGCTAGCACAGATACGCAGTATTTT	CSVEYVTSGASTDTQYF
.	TRBV18	.	TRBJ2-3	TGTGCCAGCTCACCAAGGGGCCGCTTGGCGGATACGCAGTATTTT	CASSPRGRLADTQYF
TRBD1	TRBV12-3/TRBV12-4	few	TRBJ1-5	TGTGCCAGCAGTGACAGGGGAGGGAGGCAGCCCCAGCATTTT	CASSDRGGRQPQHF
TRBD2	TRBV12-3/TRBV12-4	.	TRBJ2-2	TGTGCCAGCAGGGTTCCGGGACTAGATACCGGGGAGCTGTTTTTT	CASRVPGLDTGELFF
TRBD1	TRBV20-1	.	TRBJ2-7	TGCAGTGCTAACCGGGACAGGGAGGGCGAGCAGTACTTC	CSANRDREGEQYF
.	TRBV10-3	few	TRBJ2-7	TGTGCCATCAGTGAGGTAGTGAAGCGCTCCTACGAGCAGTACTTC	CAISEVVKRSYEQYF
TRBD2	TRBV2	few	TRBJ2-1	TGTGCCAGCAGTGACCGGCGACTAGCGGGAGGGCCAAGCTCCTACAATGAGCAGTTCTTC	CASSDRRLAGGPSSYNEQFF
.	TRBV7-9	few	TRBJ2-2	TGTGCCAGCAGCTTTCTTCACTCCGGGGAGCTGTTTTTT	CASSFLHSGELFF
.	TRBV6-5	.	TRBJ2-7	TGTGCCAGCAGTTACTCAGGAGCTTCCTACGAGCAGTACTTC	CASSYSGASYEQYF
.	TRBV20-1	.	TRBJ2-7	TGCAGTGCGAGGCAGGGGGCGGGGGGCCCCTACGAGCAGTACTTC	CSARQGAGGPYEQYF
.	TRBV19	few	TRBJ2-1	TGTGCCAGTACCCCCTCGAGCAAGCGGACATACTACAATGAGCAGTTCTTC	CASTPSSKRTYYNEQFF
TRBD2	TRBV4-2	.	TRBJ2-1	TGTGCCAGCAGTCGGAAGGACAGGACCGGGACTAGCCCCTACAATGAGCAGTTCTTC	CASSRKDRTGTSPYNEQFF
TRBD2	TRBV2	few	TRBJ2-5	TGTGCCAGCAGTGAAGCGCGCCTAGCGGGGGGGCTAGGGGAGACCCAGTACTTC	CASSEARLAGGLGETQYF
TRBD1	TRBV4-2	.	TRBJ2-3	TGTGCCAGCAGCCAAGGGGACAGGGTAATCACAGATACGCAGTATTTT	CASSQGDRVITDTQYF
TRBD1	TRBV7-9	few	TRBJ1-1	TGTGCCAGCAGCCCCCCGACAGGGTGGAACACTGAAGCTTTCTTT	CASSPPTGWNTEAFF
.	TRBV29-1	.	TRBJ1-1	TGCAGCGTCGAACAGGTTATTAACACTGAATCTTTCTTT	CSVEQVINTESFF
.	TRBV28	.	TRBJ2-1	TGTGCCAGCTTCCGGTATGACAATGAGCAGTTCTTC	CASFRYDNEQFF
.	TRBV5-1	few	TRBJ1-6	TGCGCCAGCAGCTTGGTTCTGGCTTTCAATTCACCCCTCCACTTT	CASSLVLAFNSPLHF
.	TRBV7-9	few	TRBJ2-1	TGTGCCAGCAGCTTAGGGCACCGAGGGGGCTCCTACAATGAGCAGTTCTTC	CASSLGHRGGSYNEQFF
TRBD1	TRBV12-3/TRBV12-4	.	TRBJ1-2	TGTGCCAGCAGCCCCGCAGGGGGCGAGATGACTAACTATGGCTACACCTTC	CASSPAGGEMTNYGYTF
TRBD2	TRBV20-1	.	TRBJ2-2	TGCAGTGCCCGGAGCGGGAGTAACACCGGGGAGCTGTTTTTT	CSARSGSNTGELFF
TRBD1	TRBV7-9	.	TRBJ2-3	TGTGCCAGCAGCCCTCGGGACAGCCTTATTACAGATACGCAGTATTTT	CASSPRDSLITDTQYF
TRBD2	TRBV7-2	.	TRBJ2-4	TGTGCCAGCAGCCCCGGGGGACTAGCGGGAGCATACATTCAGTACTTC	CASSPGGLAGAYIQYF
.	TRBV7-8	few	TRBJ2-5	TGTGCCAGCAGCTTCCGAGGGGGACCAGACTACCCACAAGAGACCCAGTACTTC	CASSFRGGPDYPQETQYF
TRBD2	TRBV5-5	.	TRBJ2-1	TGTGCCAGCAGCTTACGACTAGCGGGAGGTTACTCCTACAATGAGCAGTTCTTC	CASSLRLAGGYSYNEQFF
TRBD2	TRBV12-3/TRBV12-4	few	TRBJ2-3	TGTGCCAGCATCCCAGGGCGGGGGGCCGCTAGCACAGATACGCAGTATTTT	CASIPGRGAASTDTQYF
.	TRBV10-3	few	TRBJ1-1	TGTGCCACCTTACAGGGCCGGAACACTGAAGCTTTCTTT	CATLQGRNTEAFF
TRBD2	TRBV5-1	many	TRBJ2-1	TGCGCCAGCAGGTTGCTAGCGGGGGGTGAAAATGAGCAGTTCTTC	CASRLLAGGENEQFF
.	TRBV4-3	.	TRBJ1-2	TGCGCCAGCAGCCAAGACAGGTTAGGGCCGGGTGATGGCTACACCTTC	CASSQDRLGPGDGYTF
TRBD2	TRBV19	.	TRBJ2-1	TGTGCCAGTAGTAACAAAAGGAGCGGGAGGTTAGGTGAGCAGTTCTTC	CASSNKRSGRLGEQFF
.	TRBV7-9	few	TRBJ2-2	TGTGCCAGCAGCTTAGATTCGGGAGCGAACACCGGGGAGCTGTTTTTT	CASSLDSGANTGELFF
TRBD2	TRBV15	few	TRBJ2-1	TGTGCCACCAGCAGAGGGTTTAGCGGGGGGACCTACAATGAGCAGTTCTTC	CATSRGFSGGTYNEQFF
.	TRBV2	few	TRBJ2-7	TGTGCCAGCAGCACGGGCGGAACCTACGAGCAGTACTTC	CASSTGGTYEQYF
TRBD1	TRBV7-9	.	TRBJ1-2	TGTGCCAGCAGCACCCGGAACACCGACAGGGGCTATGGCTACACCTTC	CASSTRNTDRGYGYTF
.	TRBV5-1	once	TRBJ2-7	TGCGCCAGCAGGCCTACAAATACCTACGAGCAGTACTTC	CASRPTNTYEQYF
.	TRBV7-2	few	TRBJ2-5	TGTGCCAGCAGCACTAGGGAGACCCAGTACTTC	CASSTRETQYF
.	TRBV15	few	TRBJ2-5	TGTGCCACCAGCATCAGGACCTCCCAAGAGACCCAGTACTTC	CATSIRTSQETQYF
.	TRBV5-1	.	TRBJ2-3	TGCGCCAGCAGCCCCCAAAGGGGTCAGGGCCGCGATACGCAGTATTTT	CASSPQRGQGRDTQYF